These 8 T cell receptor beta chains came from one sample sequenced in a study of cytomegalovirus exposure and HLA in healthy donors. Researchers ran the PCR with 60 Vbeta and 13 Jbeta primers. Sequencing was performed with immunoSEQ multiplex PCR; in TCRdb, only in-frame clones are kept and a portion is missing. This sample's clone table lists some 180,000 clones. The sample consisted of PBMCs. The origin of the receptors is a man aged 25-45 years in good health and CMV-seronegative.

The rearrangement uses TRBV30 and TRBJ1-1, with no clear D. Germline V lookup: CDR1 GTSNPN, CDR2 SVGIG (reference sequence). V lost 0 bases to trimming and J lost 5 bases, with 19 bases between them. The CDR3 runs 16 residues. Here the CDR3 reads CAWSVWRAPMETEAFF. The CDR3 bases are TGTGCCTGGAGTGTCTGGCGGGCCCCTATGGAGACTGAAGCTTTCTTT.

The chain is built from TRBV5-1 and TRBJ1-2, with D tentatively TRBD1 (6 bases). Trimming stripped 3 bases from V and 2 bases from J, with 17 bases between. This CDR3 spans 16 amino acids. Germline V gene sequence: CDR1 SGHRS, CDR2 YFSETQ. CDR3 coding DNA: TGCGCCAGCAGCTCTGGACTCAGGGGCGTGAACTATGGCTACACCTTC. Protein: CASSSGLRGVNYGYTF.

This chain uses TRBV5-4 with TRBJ1-1; the match to TRBD1 covers 12 bases. The CDR3 runs 16 residues. With 4 bases clipped from V and 5 bases from J, the junction kept 9 bases outside the gene matches. Germline CDR1 and CDR2: SGHNT and YYREEE (reference sequence). This CDR3 is CASSLGTGGSVTEAFF. The CDR3 DNA sequence: TGTGCCAGCAGCCTAGGGACAGGGGGCTCGGTTACTGAAGCTTTCTTT.

The V call is TRBV10-2, the J call TRBJ1-1; D remains ambiguous. Germline V CDR1 and CDR2: WSHSY, SAAADI. The CDR3 runs 14 residues. With 7 bases removed from V and 1 base from J, the gap between germline ends came to 13 bases. CDR3 DNA sequence: TGCGCCAGCAAGGATTGGGCGCAGAACACTGAAGCTTTCTTT. Its protein product is CASKDWAQNTEAFF.

The chain combines TRBV7-9 with TRBJ2-3, with D unclear. Germline CDR1 SEHNR, CDR2 FQNEAQ (reference sequence). The CDR3 spans 17 residues. Trimming left V 1 base short and J 2 bases short, with 16 bases between. The CDR3 region is CASSLGDFSVDTDTQYF. Here the CDR3 DNA reads TGTGCCAGCAGCTTAGGTGACTTCTCAGTAGACACAGATACGCAGTATTTT.

The V gene is TRBV7-2, the J gene TRBJ1-2, with 9 bases matching TRBD1. The trim removed 4 bases at V and 8 bases at J, leaving 5 bases unmatched. The germline CDR1 and CDR2 sequences are SGHTA and FQGNSA. The CDR3 loop spans 13 amino acids. This CDR3 reads CASSWGTGSGYTF. CDR3 nucleotides: TGTGCCAGCAGCTGGGGGACAGGGAGCGGCTACACCTTC.

Comments on this clone: Other DNA variants within this sample encode the same CDR3. The chain employs TRBV7-8 and TRBJ2-7, with a possible D match to TRBD2 (5 bases). Germline V lookup: CDR1 SGHVS, CDR2 FQNEAQ. Trimming pared 5 bases from V and 3 bases from J, leaving 17 bases between. This CDR3 is 15 amino acids long. Written as DNA, the CDR3 is TGTGCCAGCAGCCTATCTACGGGGATCTACTACGAGCAGTACTTC. Translated: CASSLSTGIYYEQYF.

The rearrangement uses TRBV6-4 and TRBJ1-2, with a tentative D call TRBD1 (6 bases). The CDR3 spans 14 residues. Germline-derived CDR1 and CDR2 are MRHNA and SNTAGT. The V end lost 2 bases, the J end lost 7 bases, and 14 bases lay between the germline ends. The CDR3, as DNA: TGTGCCAGCAGTGACGGGGGCAGGGTCGGTGGCTACACCTTC. It specifies CASSDGGRVGGYTF.